Each of the 10 T cell receptor beta chains below was sequenced from the same sample in a study of beta chain features in type 1 diabetes. Isolated RNA was reverse transcribed in full, so expressed TCRB transcripts were sequenced. The assay was immunoSEQ multiplex PCR, and TCRdb's table has in-frame clones only and misses some. Of approximately 90,000 clones listed, 25% to 35% are singletons. The sequenced sample was stem cell memory CD4+ T cells from blood. All receptors come from a woman aged 18-35 years in good health.

The rearrangement links TRBV28 to TRBJ1-3, with TRBD1 matching over 10 bases. The germline V gene has CDR1 MDHEN and CDR2 SYDVKM. CDR3 length equals 14 residues. The trim removed 7 bases at V and 6 bases at J, leaving 6 bases unmatched. CDR3: CASTSGQGTNTIYF. In DNA form, the CDR3 reads TGTGCCAGCACCTCGGGACAGGGGACAAACACCATATATTTT.

The rearrangement links TRBV28 to TRBJ2-5; 10 nucleotides align to TRBD1. J was trimmed by 5 bases and V by 5 bases; bases with no gene match: 2. CDR1 is MDHEN and CDR2 is SYDVKM in the germline V gene. This CDR3 comprises 13 residues. The DNA of the CDR3 is TGTGCCAGCAGTCCGGACAGGGGGGAGACCCAGTACTTC. Its translation is CASSPDRGETQYF. Filled out from reference TRBV28 and TRBJ2-5, the complete variable domain reads DVKVTQSSRYLVKRTGEKVFLECVQDMDHENMFWYRQDPGLGLRLIYFSYDVKMKEKGDIPEGYSVSREKKERFSLILESASTNQTSMYLCASSPDRGETQYFGPGTRLLVL.

This clone appeared a few times. The chain couples TRBV5-1 to TRBJ2-1; 9 positions agree with TRBD1. The ends lost 4 bases at V and 7 bases at J; junction bases unmatched: 6. This CDR3 has 14 residues. CDR1 and CDR2 from the germline V gene are SGHRS and YFSETQ. The CDR3 DNA sequence: TGCGCCAGCAGCGGGGACAGGGCGGCGAATGAGCAGTTCTTC. It codes for CASSGDRAANEQFF.

The chain joins TRBV5-1 to TRBJ1-1, with TRBD1 matching over 9 bases. The CDR3 extends over 16 amino acids. J lost 1 base, V lost 4 bases, and 8 bases had no gene match. Germline assignment: CDR1 SGHRS and CDR2 YFSETQ. The CDR3 loop reads CASSSEPGQGNTEAFF. Written as DNA, the CDR3 is TGCGCCAGCAGCAGCGAACCGGGACAGGGGAACACTGAAGCTTTCTTT.

A few counts support this clone. The rearrangement links TRBV7-2 to TRBJ1-2, with 7 bases matching TRBD1. The germline V gene encodes CDR1 SGHTA and CDR2 FQGNSA. V gave up 2 bases and J gave up 7 bases; unmatched junction bases: 4. The CDR3 is 13 residues long. The DNA for the CDR3 is TGTGCCAGCAGCTTACAGGGGGTTGTTGGCTACACCTTC. It encodes CASSLQGVVGYTF.

This chain joins TRBV7-2 and TRBJ2-7; 8 bases line up with TRBD1. Germline V CDR1 and CDR2: SGHTA, FQGNSA. With V trimmed by 5 bases and J by 7 bases, 10 bases remained unmatched. The CDR3 is 14 residues long. The CDR3 DNA reads TGTGCCAGCAGCCCCACAGGGGGTGATTGGGAGCAGTACTTC. Amino acids: CASSPTGGDWEQYF.

The chain carries TRBV18 and TRBJ1-5; D not certain. The germline V gene has CDR1 KGHSH and CDR2 LQKENI. V lost 6 bases and J lost 9, with 15 bases in between. This CDR3 spans 13 amino acids. The CDR3 loop reads CASSPDVGRPQHF. In nucleotides, the CDR3 is TGTGCCAGCTCCCCCGACGTTGGGAGGCCCCAGCATTTT. The full variable domain, its missing parts supplied by reference TRBV18 and TRBJ1-5, is NAGVMQNPRHLVRRRGQEARLRCSPMKGHSHVYWYRQLPEEGLKFMVYLQKENIIDESGMPKERFSAEFPKEGPSILRIQQVVRGDSAAYFCASSPDVGRPQHFGDGTRLSIL.

This chain links TRBV2 with TRBJ2-5; D might be TRBD1 (6 bases). V was clipped by 2 bases and J by 5 bases, with 9 bases between them. The CDR3 is 13 amino acids. The germline CDR1 and CDR2 sequences are SNHLY and FYNNEI. CDR3 protein: CASSESRGETQYF. The CDR3 nucleotides are TGTGCCAGCAGTGAATCCAGGGGTGAGACCCAGTACTTC. Full variable domain (remainder filled in from reference TRBV2 and TRBJ2-5): EPEVTQTPSHQVTQMGQEVILRCVPISNHLYFYWYRQILGQKVEFLVSFYNNEISEKSEIFDDQFSVERPDGSNFTLKIRSTKLEDSAMYFCASSESRGETQYFGPGTRLLVL.

This clone was seen a few times. The gene calls are TRBV19 and TRBJ2-3, with a weak D call TRBD2 (5 bases). Germline CDR1 is LNHDA and CDR2 is SQIVND (reference sequence). This CDR3 has 14 residues. Trimming stripped 3 bases from V and 5 bases from J, with 12 bases between. The chain's CDR3 is CASSMGYEGDTQYF. In nucleotides, the CDR3 is TGTGCCAGTAGTATGGGATACGAGGGAGATACGCAGTATTTT.

The chain carries TRBV9 and TRBJ2-3; 10 bases map to TRBD1. Germline V gene data show CDR1 as SGDLS and CDR2 as YYNGEE. V dropped 6 bases and J dropped 3; count of bases not matched to a gene: 7. CDR3 size: 15 residues. Here the CDR3 DNA reads TGTGCCAGCACCATAGGGGGACAGGGGACAGATACGCAGTATTTT. This codes for CASTIGGQGTDTQYF.